This TCR beta chain was captured in a study of T cell changes during pregnancy in multiple sclerosis. Deletions cut 3 bases from V and 5 bases from J, with 13 bases between. The CDR3 is made up of 14 amino acids. The germline V gene encodes CDR1 ENHRY and CDR2 SYGVKD. This clone was seen only once. Produced via immunoSEQ multiplex PCR; TCRdb's table is partial and in-frame only. The table has around 33,000 clones, around 91% seen once. The chain has TRBV10-3 and TRBJ1-1; TRBD1 is a possible D gene (5 bases). This receptor was obtained from a female donor in good health, enrolled as a control in a pregnancy study. This sample comprised CD4+ T cells from peripheral blood mononuclear cells, obtained in the third trimester of pregnancy. CDR3 DNA: TGTGCCATCAGTGAACGGGACTCTCTAACTGAAGCTTTCTTT. This translates into CAISERDSLTEAFF.